The next 18 T cell receptor beta chains were all read from a single sample in a study of shared clonotypes between healthy human individuals. The repertoire was sequenced with immunoSEQ multiplex PCR; TCRdb's copy has only in-frame clones and lacks some. The sample contains about 2.4 million clones, 93% of which appear only once. The sample comprised naive CD4+ T cells from PBMCs. Subset meaning: CD45RA+ positively selected. Receptors originate from a man younger than 35 in good health. Some clones in this sample may be carry-over from other donors' samples.

This clone has just a few counts. The chain joins TRBV19 to TRBJ1-5, with 8 bases fitting TRBD1. Germline loops: CDR1 LNHDA, CDR2 SQIVND (reference sequence). V lost 7 bases and J lost 2; bases outside the gene matches: 4. There are 14 residues in the CDR3. CDR3 amino acids: CASNPTGGNQPQHF. The CDR3 bases are TGTGCCAGTAACCCGACAGGGGGCAATCAGCCCCAGCATTTT. The full variable domain, rest sourced from reference TRBV19 and TRBJ1-5, is DGGITQSPKYLFRKEGQNVTLSCEQNLNHDAMYWYRQDPGQGLRLIYYSQIVNDFQKGDIAEGYSVSREKKESFPLTVTSAQKNPTAFYLCASNPTGGNQPQHFGDGTRLSIL.

V gene TRBV15 combines with J gene TRBJ2-7; D call uncertain. V gave up 0 bases and J gave up 0 bases, with 9 bases separating them. Germline V CDR1 and CDR2: LNHNV, YYDKDF (reference sequence). The CDR3 consists of 15 residues. CDR3 residues: CATSRDGRYSYEQYF. CDR3 in DNA: TGTGCCACCAGCAGAGATGGCCGGTACTCCTACGAGCAGTACTTC.

The table lists this clone with a count of one. The CDR3 DNA reads TGCGCCAGCAGCTTTCGAGGGAAAAGCGGGATCAGTAACTACCAAGAGACCCAGTACTTC. The encoded protein is CASSFRGKSGISNYQETQYF. This sequence joins TRBV5-1 and TRBJ2-5, with TRBD2 matching over 7 bases. There are 20 residues in the CDR3. V lost 2 bases to trimming and J lost 0 bases; unmatched junction nucleotides: 19. Per the germline V gene, CDR1 is SGHRS and CDR2 is YFSETQ.

The chain couples TRBV15 to TRBJ2-5; 9 bases line up with TRBD1. V dropped 5 bases and J dropped 4; count of bases not matched to a gene: 5. The germline V gene has CDR1 LNHNV and CDR2 YYDKDF (reference sequence). The CDR3 has 14 residues. The CDR3 protein is CATSPRTGAETQYF. In nucleotides, the CDR3 is TGTGCCACCAGCCCACGGACAGGGGCAGAGACCCAGTACTTC.

The chain combines TRBV6-5 with TRBJ2-3, with a possible D match to TRBD1 (6 bases). CDR1 and CDR2 from the germline V gene are MNHEY and SVGAGI. CDR3 length equals 14 residues. Trimming shortened V by 4 bases and J by 3 bases, and 11 bases separated the two germline ends. The CDR3 loop is CASSWGLGTDTQYF. The CDR3 DNA sequence: TGTGCCAGCAGTTGGGGGCTAGGTACAGATACGCAGTATTTT.

This chain links TRBV9 with TRBJ2-5; D may correspond to TRBD1 or TRBD2 (5 bases each). Trimming pared 0 bases from V and 11 bases from J, leaving 17 bases between. This CDR3 is built from 14 residues. Germline V CDR1 and CDR2: SGDLS, YYNGEE. In DNA form, the CDR3 reads TGTGCCAGCAGCGTAGAGCCGCTCGGGGCACAGCAGTACTTC. Encoded protein: CASSVEPLGAQQYF. The variable domain in full, with the rest retrieved from reference TRBV9 and TRBJ2-5, is DSGVTQTPKHLITATGQRVTLRCSPRSGDLSVYWYQQSLDQGLQFLIQYYNGEERAKGNILERFSAQQFPDLHSELNLSSLELGDSALYFCASSVEPLGAQQYFGPGTRLLVL.

V is TRBV6-5 and J is TRBJ2-7; a possible D gene is TRBD2 (5 bases). The CDR3 runs 14 residues. Per the germline V gene, CDR1 is MNHEY and CDR2 is SVGAGI. Between the trimmed V and J ends, which lost 10 bases and 2 bases, there was a span of 18 bases. The CDR3 is CAIPRRGRAYEQYF. CDR3 DNA: TGTGCCATCCCGCGACGGGGAAGGGCCTACGAGCAGTACTTC.

The rearrangement uses TRBV18 and TRBJ2-4; 8 bases are shared with TRBD1. Germline V gene lookup returns CDR1 KGHSH and CDR2 LQKENI. J lost 8 bases, V lost 3 bases, and 6 bases had no gene match. This CDR3 is 14 amino acids long. The CDR3 coding sequence is TGTGCCAGCTCACCCGTGGACAGGGAATACATTCAGTACTTC. Amino acids: CASSPVDREYIQYF.

This chain joins TRBV5-4 and TRBJ1-2, with a possible D match to TRBD1 (5 bases). The germline V and J ends were trimmed by 4 bases and 8 bases, with 15 bases remaining between them. The CDR3 extends over 13 amino acids. Germline V gene lookup returns CDR1 SGHNT and CDR2 YYREEE (reference sequence). CDR3 sequence reads: CASSAGTAKGYTF. CDR3 in DNA: TGTGCCAGCAGCGCCGGGACTGCCAAGGGCTACACCTTC.

For this clone: This sample includes further DNA sequences coding for the same CDR3. The CDR3, as DNA: TGTGCCAGCAGCTTAACGTCAGGTGAGCAGTTCTTC. This sequence encodes CASSLTSGEQFF. The rearrangement joins TRBV7-3 to TRBJ2-1; D gene unclear. CDR1 and CDR2 (germline): SGHTA, FQGTGA. Trimming removed 0 bases at V and 9 bases at J, with 6 bases between. This CDR3 has 12 amino acids.

The chain uses TRBV21-1 and TRBJ2-5; the table names TRBD2, a call not compared with the DNA. TRBV21-1 is deemed a pseudogene. This CDR3 is 16 amino acids long. The CDR3 nucleotides read TGTGCCAGCAGCAAAGGGTTCTCTAGGCCGGAAGAGACCCAGTACTTC. The encoded protein is CASSKGFSRPEETQYF.

With regard to this clone: The sample carries other DNA sequences with the same CDR3. This chain connects TRBV18 to TRBJ2-2; D call uncertain. With 3 bases removed from V and 4 bases from J, the gap between germline ends came to 9 bases. The V gene's germline CDR1 is KGHSH and CDR2 LQKENI. This CDR3 region has 14 residues. The CDR3 nucleotides read TGTGCCAGCTCACCTCTTGTGGGCACCGGGGAGCTGTTTTTT. This translates into CASSPLVGTGELFF.

The rearrangement uses TRBV5-1 and TRBJ2-3; tentative D call: TRBD2 (5 bases). Germline V gene data show CDR1 as SGHRS and CDR2 as YFSETQ. CDR3 size: 14 residues. V was trimmed by 2 bases and J by 4 bases, leaving 11 bases between them. Written as DNA, the CDR3 is TGCGCCAGCAGCTTCGGGGATGCAGCAGATACGCAGTATTTT. Amino acids: CASSFGDAADTQYF. Drawing the rest from reference TRBV5-1 and TRBJ2-3, the complete variable domain is KAGVTQTPRYLIKTRGQQVTLSCSPISGHRSVSWYQQTPGQGLQFLFEYFSETQRNKGNFPGRFSGRQFSNSRSEMNVSTLELGDSALYLCASSFGDAADTQYFGPGTRLTVL.

The chain couples TRBV9 to TRBJ2-2; possibly TRBD2 for D (5 bases). There are 15 residues in the CDR3. The germline V gene has CDR1 SGDLS and CDR2 YYNGEE. V was trimmed by 3 bases and J by 5 bases, leaving 14 bases between them. The CDR3 bases are TGTGCCAGCAGCGCCGTGATAGGAGGTACCGGGGAGCTGTTTTTT. It codes for CASSAVIGGTGELFF.

This rearrangement joins TRBV5-4 to TRBJ2-7, with a possible D match to TRBD1 (6 bases). The germline CDR1 and CDR2 sequences are SGHNT and YYREEE (reference sequence). The CDR3 consists of 15 residues. Trimming shortened V by 4 bases and J by 5 bases, and 19 bases separated the two germline ends. In DNA, the CDR3 is TGTGCCAGCAGCCGCGACCTGACAGGCGAGGACGAGCAGTACTTC. Its protein is CASSRDLTGEDEQYF.

CDR3 sequence: CASTPAGGYEQYF. For the CDR3, the DNA is TGCGCCAGCACCCCCGCGGGGGGCTACGAGCAGTACTTC. This rearrangement joins TRBV5-1 to TRBJ2-7; 8 nucleotides line up with TRBD2. Per germline, CDR1 SGHRS and CDR2 YFSETQ. V shed 6 bases and J 3 bases; nucleotides not matched to a gene: 5. The CDR3 totals 13 residues.

This chain uses TRBV11-2 with TRBJ2-2; perhaps TRBD2 as D (5 bases). CDR1 SGHAT and CDR2 FQNNGV come from the germline V gene. The CDR3 contains 16 residues. With 0 bases removed from V and 6 bases from J, the gap between germline ends came to 14 bases. CDR3 coding DNA: TGTGCCAGCAGCTTAGACCGTCTACGGCGGGCCGGGGAGCTGTTTTTT. Protein product: CASSLDRLRRAGELFF.

The count of this clone is one. The V gene is TRBV9, the J gene TRBJ2-3; 9 bases match TRBD1. Germline V lookup: CDR1 SGDLS, CDR2 YYNGEE. The CDR3 contains 15 residues. V gave up 4 bases and J gave up 4 bases; unmatched junction bases: 7. The CDR3 spells CASSPRTGVADTQYF. DNA for the CDR3: TGTGCCAGCAGCCCGCGGACAGGGGTCGCAGATACGCAGTATTTT.